These T cell receptor beta chains were read from a single sample in a study of T cell responses to AZD1222 COVID-19 vaccine. Only in-frame clones appear in the TCRdb table, and some are missing; sequencing was by immunoSEQ multiplex PCR. The sample records tens of thousands of clones, roughly 84% being singletons. The input for sequencing was peripheral blood, taken 28 days after the second AZD1222 dose. These receptors came from an adult who received the AZD1222 COVID-19 vaccine. Both conserved end residues are part of each CDR3.

cdr3_length | j_call | v_call | cdr3_aa
19 | TRBJ2-7 | TRBV13 | CASSLLSGSTHTGAGEQYF
16 | TRBJ2-7 | TRBV7-2 | CASSLGPAGGSPEQYF
15 | TRBJ2-1 | TRBV7-9 | CASSLPRVGGNEQFF
11 | TRBJ1-2 | TRBV20-1 | CSASSPGGYTF
15 | TRBJ2-2 | TRBV7-9 | CASSLASADTGELFF
14 | TRBJ1-1 | TRBV30 | CAWTGDRLNTEAFF
15 | TRBJ2-7 | TRBV9 | CASSVEGTENYEQYF
12 | TRBJ2-3 | TRBV5-8 | CASSWRSSTQYF
14 | TRBJ1-2 | TRBV18 | CASSPPTESYGYTF
15 | TRBJ1-2 | TRBV5-1 | CASSSAGRGEYGYTF
16 | TRBJ1-5 | TRBV28 | CASRTGGRISNQPQHF
16 | TRBJ1-2 | TRBV23-1 | CASSQPTTGTDYGYTF
14 | TRBJ1-2 | TRBV3-1/TRBV3-2 | CASSQDLRAYGYTF
15 | TRBJ2-3 | TRBV28 | CASSAARTGADTQYF
14 | TRBJ1-2 | TRBV6-4 | CASTPGGLGYGYTF
13 | TRBJ2-2 | TRBV6-5 | CASSREHTGELFF
15 | TRBJ2-1 | TRBV5-6 | CASSLRTGGRNEQFF
16 | TRBJ2-7 | TRBV28 | CASSLGTSGSWYEQYF
14 | TRBJ2-4 | TRBV7-3 | CASSPGVAKNIQYF
14 | TRBJ1-2 | TRBV2 | CASRGQVGDYGYTF
14 | TRBJ2-1 | TRBV7-3 | CASSSGTKYNEQFF
14 | TRBJ2-4 | TRBV7-2 | CASSLVEGKNIQYF
17 | TRBJ2-7 | TRBV7-6 | CASSLAHGLGPSYEQYF
13 | TRBJ2-7 | TRBV6-5 | CATHPGGGYEQYF
15 | TRBJ2-1 | TRBV5-1 | CASSGAGLGYNEQFF